Below, one T cell receptor (beta chain) is given with its context. Its antigen is not known. These data are taken from a study of blood T cells in healthy people across ages. Study background: Template-switching capture recovered about one barcoded beta molecule per two T cells. Whole-study findings and limits: Long-lived donors carried more naive CD4+ cells and greater diversity than aged donors.

Sample-barcoded 5' priming and a J-beta primer mix drove a second PCR of roughly 6 to 12 cycles. Each cDNA molecule was tagged by a template-switch adaptor that had 12 random nucleotides. Each CDR3 protein gets one entry after TCRdb re-called the 5' RACE reads with MiXCR. The sample has roughly 1,500,000 distinct CDR3 sequences, approximately 32% seen once. This CDR3 comprises 15 residues. From germline, CDR1 is MNHNS and CDR2 SASEGT. Trimming stripped 6 bases from V and 0 bases from J, with 12 bases between. The chain links TRBV6-1 to TRBJ2-1; no clear D. This clonotype originated in a woman aged 25 to 39 in good health. The sequenced sample consisted of blood. CDR3: CASRDALPSYNEQFF. The CDR3 DNA reads as TGTGCCAGCAGGGACGCACTACCCTCCTACAATGAGCAGTTCTTC.